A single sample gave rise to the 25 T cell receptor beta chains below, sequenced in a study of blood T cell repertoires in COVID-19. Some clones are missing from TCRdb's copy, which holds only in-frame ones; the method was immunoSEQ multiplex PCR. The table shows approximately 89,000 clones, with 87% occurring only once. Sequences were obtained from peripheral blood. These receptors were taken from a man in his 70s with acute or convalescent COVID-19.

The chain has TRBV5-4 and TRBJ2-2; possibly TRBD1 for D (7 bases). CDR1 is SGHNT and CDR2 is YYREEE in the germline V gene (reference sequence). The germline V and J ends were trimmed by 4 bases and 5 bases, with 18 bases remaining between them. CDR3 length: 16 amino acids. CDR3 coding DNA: TGTGCCAGCAGCCCACCGGACAGGAGGGGAACCGGGGAGCTGTTTTTT. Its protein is CASSPPDRRGTGELFF.

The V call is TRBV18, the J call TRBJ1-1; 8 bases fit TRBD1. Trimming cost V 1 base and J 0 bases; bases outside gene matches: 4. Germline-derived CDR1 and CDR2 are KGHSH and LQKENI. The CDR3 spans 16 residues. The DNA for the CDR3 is TGTGCCAGCTCACCACTTTTACAGGGGGTGAACACTGAAGCTTTCTTT. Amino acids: CASSPLLQGVNTEAFF.

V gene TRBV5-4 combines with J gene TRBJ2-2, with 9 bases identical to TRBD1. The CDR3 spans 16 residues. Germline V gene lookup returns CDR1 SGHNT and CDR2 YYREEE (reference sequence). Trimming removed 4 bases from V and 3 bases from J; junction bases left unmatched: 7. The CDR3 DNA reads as TGTGCCAGCAGCCGAACAGGGGGCTTGGACACCGGGGAGCTGTTTTTT. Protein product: CASSRTGGLDTGELFF.

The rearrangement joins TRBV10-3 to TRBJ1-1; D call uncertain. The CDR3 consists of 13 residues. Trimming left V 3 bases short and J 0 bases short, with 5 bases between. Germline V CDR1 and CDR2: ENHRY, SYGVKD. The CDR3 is CAISDTVNTEAFF. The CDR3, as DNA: TGTGCCATCAGTGATACAGTGAACACTGAAGCTTTCTTT.

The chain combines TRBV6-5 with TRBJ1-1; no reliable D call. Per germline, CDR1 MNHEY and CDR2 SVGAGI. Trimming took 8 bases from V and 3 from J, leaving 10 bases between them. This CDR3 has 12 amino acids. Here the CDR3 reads CASEIPDTEAFF. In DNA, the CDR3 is TGTGCCAGCGAGATCCCTGACACTGAAGCTTTCTTT.

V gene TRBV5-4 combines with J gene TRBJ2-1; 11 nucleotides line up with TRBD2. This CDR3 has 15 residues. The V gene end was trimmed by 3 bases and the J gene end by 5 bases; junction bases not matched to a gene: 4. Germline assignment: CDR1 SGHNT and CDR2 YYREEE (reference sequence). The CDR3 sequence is CASSSAGLADNEQFF. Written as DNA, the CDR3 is TGTGCCAGCAGCTCGGCGGGACTAGCGGACAATGAGCAGTTCTTC.

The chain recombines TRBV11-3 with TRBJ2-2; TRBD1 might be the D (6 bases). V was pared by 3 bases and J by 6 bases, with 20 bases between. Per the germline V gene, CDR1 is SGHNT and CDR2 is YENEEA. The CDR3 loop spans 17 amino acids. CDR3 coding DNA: TGTGCCAGCAGCTTGAGACCCCTTAGTACAGGGTCCGGGGAGCTGTTTTTT. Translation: CASSLRPLSTGSGELFF.

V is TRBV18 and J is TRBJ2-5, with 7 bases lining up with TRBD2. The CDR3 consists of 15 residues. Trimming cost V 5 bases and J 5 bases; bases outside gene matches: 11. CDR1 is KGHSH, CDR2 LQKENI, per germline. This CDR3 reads CASSEGLSSGETQYF. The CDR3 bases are TGTGCCAGCTCAGAGGGACTATCGTCGGGGGAGACCCAGTACTTC.

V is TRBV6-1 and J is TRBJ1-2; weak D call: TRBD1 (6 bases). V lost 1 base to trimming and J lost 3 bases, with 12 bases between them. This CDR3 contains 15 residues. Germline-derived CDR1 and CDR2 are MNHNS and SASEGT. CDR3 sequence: CASSEVQGIDYGYTF. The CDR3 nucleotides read TGTGCCAGCAGTGAAGTTCAGGGGATCGACTATGGCTACACCTTC.

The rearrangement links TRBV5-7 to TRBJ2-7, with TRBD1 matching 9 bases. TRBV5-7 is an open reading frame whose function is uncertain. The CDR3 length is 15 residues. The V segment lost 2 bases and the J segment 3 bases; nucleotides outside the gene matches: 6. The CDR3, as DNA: TGTGCCAGCAGCTTTTCGGGACAGGGCCACTACGAGCAGTACGTC. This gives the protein CASSFSGQGHYEQYV.

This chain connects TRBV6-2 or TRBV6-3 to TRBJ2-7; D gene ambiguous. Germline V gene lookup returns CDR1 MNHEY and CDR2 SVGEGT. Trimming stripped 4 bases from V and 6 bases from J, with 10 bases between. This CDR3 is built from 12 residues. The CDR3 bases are TGTGCCAGCAGTTTCACGCGCGGCGAGCAGTACGTC. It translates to CASSFTRGEQYV.

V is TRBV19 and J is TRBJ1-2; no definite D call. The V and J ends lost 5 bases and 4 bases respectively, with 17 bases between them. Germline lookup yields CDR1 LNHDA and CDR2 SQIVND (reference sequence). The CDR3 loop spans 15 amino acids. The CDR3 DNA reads TGTGCCAGTAGTCCCCCCGGGAAGGGAATCTATGGCTACACCTTC. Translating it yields CASSPPGKGIYGYTF.

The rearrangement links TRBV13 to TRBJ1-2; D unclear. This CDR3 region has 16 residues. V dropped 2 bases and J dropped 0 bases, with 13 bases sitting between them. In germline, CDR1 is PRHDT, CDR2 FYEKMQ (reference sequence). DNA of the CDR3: TGTGCCAGCAGCTTACTTGGCGGCGGAGCTAACTATGGCTACACCTTC. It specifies CASSLLGGGANYGYTF. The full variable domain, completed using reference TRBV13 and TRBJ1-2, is AAGVIQSPRHLIKEKRETATLKCYPIPRHDTVYWYQQGPGQDPQFLISFYEKMQSDKGSIPDRFSAQQFSDYHSELNMSSLELGDSALYFCASSLLGGGANYGYTFGSGTRLTVV.

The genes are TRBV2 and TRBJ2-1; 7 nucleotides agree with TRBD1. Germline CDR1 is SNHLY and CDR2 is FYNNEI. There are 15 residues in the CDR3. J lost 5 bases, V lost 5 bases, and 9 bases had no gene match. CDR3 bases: TGTGCCAGCAGTACGGGACAGCAATACAACAATGAGCAGTTCTTC. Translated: CASSTGQQYNNEQFF.

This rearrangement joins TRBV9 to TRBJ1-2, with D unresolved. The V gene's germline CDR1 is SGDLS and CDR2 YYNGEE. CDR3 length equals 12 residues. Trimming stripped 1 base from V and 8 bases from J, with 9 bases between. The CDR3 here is CASSVLEGGYTF. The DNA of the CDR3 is TGTGCCAGCAGCGTATTAGAGGGAGGCTACACCTTC.

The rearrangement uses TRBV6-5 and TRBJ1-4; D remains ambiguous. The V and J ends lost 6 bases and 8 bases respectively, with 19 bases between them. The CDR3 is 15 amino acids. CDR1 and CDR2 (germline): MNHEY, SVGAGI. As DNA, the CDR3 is TGTGCCAGCAGCCCGCCGGGAAATAGAGGGGAAAAACTGTTTTTT. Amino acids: CASSPPGNRGEKLFF.

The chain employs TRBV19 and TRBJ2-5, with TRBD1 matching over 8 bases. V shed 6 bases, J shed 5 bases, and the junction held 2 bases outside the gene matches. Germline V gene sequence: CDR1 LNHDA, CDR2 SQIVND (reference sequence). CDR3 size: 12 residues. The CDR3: CASRQGDETQYF. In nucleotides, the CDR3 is TGTGCCAGTAGACAGGGGGATGAGACCCAGTACTTC.

The CDR3 DNA reads TGTGCCAGCAGCCTCCAACCAGGGGGCAGGAGTGAGACCCAGTACTTC. Translated, it gives CASSLQPGGRSETQYF. This chain connects TRBV7-3 to TRBJ2-5; 8 nucleotides match TRBD1. The ends lost 5 bases at V and 5 bases at J; junction bases unmatched: 13. CDR3 length: 16 residues. CDR1 is SGHTA and CDR2 is FQGTGA in the germline V gene.

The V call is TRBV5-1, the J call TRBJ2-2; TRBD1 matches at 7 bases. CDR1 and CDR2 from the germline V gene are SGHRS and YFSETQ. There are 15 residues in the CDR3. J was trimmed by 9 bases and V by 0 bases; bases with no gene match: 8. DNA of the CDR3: TGCGCCAGCAGCTTGGCTACAGGGGACCCCCGGGAGCTGTTTTTT. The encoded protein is CASSLATGDPRELFF.

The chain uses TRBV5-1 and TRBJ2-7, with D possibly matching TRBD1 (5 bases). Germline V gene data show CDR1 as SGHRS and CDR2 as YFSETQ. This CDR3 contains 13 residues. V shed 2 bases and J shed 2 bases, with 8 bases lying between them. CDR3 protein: CASSFRTTYEQYF. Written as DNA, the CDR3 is TGCGCCAGCAGCTTCCGGACAACCTACGAGCAGTACTTC.

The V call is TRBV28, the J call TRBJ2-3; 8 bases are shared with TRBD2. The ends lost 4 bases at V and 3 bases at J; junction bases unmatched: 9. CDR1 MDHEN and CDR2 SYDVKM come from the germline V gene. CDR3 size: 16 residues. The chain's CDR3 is CASSSAGTRLTDTQYF. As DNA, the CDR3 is TGTGCCAGCAGTTCCGCCGGGACTAGACTAACAGATACGCAGTATTTT.

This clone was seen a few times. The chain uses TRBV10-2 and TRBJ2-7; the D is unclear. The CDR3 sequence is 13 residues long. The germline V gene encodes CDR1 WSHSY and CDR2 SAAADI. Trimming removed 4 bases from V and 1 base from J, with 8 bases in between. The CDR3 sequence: CASSATSSYEQYV. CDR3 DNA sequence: TGCGCCAGCAGTGCAACCAGTTCCTACGAGCAGTACGTC.

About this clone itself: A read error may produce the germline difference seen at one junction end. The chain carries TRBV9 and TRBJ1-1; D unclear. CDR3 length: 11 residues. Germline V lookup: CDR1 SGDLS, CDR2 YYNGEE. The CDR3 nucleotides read TGTGCCAGCAGCCCCCTCACTCAAGCTTTCTTT. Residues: CASSPLTQAFF.

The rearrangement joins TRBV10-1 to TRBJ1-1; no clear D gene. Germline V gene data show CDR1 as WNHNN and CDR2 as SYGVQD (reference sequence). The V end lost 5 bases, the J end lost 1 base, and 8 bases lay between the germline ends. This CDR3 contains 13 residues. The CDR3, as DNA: TGCGCCAGCAGTAGGAACAGGAACACTGAAGCTTTCTTT. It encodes CASSRNRNTEAFF.

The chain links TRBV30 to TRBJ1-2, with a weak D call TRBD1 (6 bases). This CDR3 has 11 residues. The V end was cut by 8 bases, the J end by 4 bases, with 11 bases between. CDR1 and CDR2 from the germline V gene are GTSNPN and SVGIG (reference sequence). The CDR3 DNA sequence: TGTGCCGCCGGGACACCCTATGGCTACACCTTC. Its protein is CAAGTPYGYTF. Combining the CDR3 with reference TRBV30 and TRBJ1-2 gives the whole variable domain SQTIHQWPATLVQPVGSPLSLECTVEGTSNPNLYWYRQAAGRGLQLLFYSVGIGQISSEVPQNLSASRPQDRQFILSSKKLLLSDSGFYLCAAGTPYGYTFGSGTRLTVV.